The next 25 T cell receptor beta chains were all read from a single sample in a study of T cell responses to AZD1222 COVID-19 vaccine. Profiling relied on immunoSEQ multiplex PCR, and the TCRdb table lists in-frame clones only, not all of them. Altogether 150,000 or so clones are present, over 80% being singletons, with the ten largest covering 2.8%. The sequences come from peripheral blood, collected on day 0 of MenACWY control vaccination. The receptors derive from an adult in good health.

This clone was seen just once. At the DNA level, this CDR3 is encoded by other sequences in the same sample as well. The chain links TRBV30 to TRBJ1-5, with D perhaps TRBD1 (5 bases). CDR1 and CDR2 from the germline V gene are GTSNPN and SVGIG (reference sequence). Trimming left V 2 bases short and J 4 bases short, with 6 bases between. The CDR3 extends over 12 amino acids. CDR3 nucleotide sequence: TGTGCCTGGAGTACAGGAAATCAGCCCCAGCATTTT. Translating it yields CAWSTGNQPQHF.

The chain uses TRBV10-3 and TRBJ2-7, with D perhaps matching TRBD2 (5 bases). Germline lookup yields CDR1 ENHRY and CDR2 SYGVKD. The ends were cut back, 3 bases at V and 4 bases at J, with 7 bases in the middle. This CDR3 contains 12 residues. CDR3 sequence (DNA): TGTGCCATCAGTGAACTAGAATACGAGCAGTACTTC. As protein: CAISELEYEQYF.

V usage is TRBV27 and J usage is TRBJ2-3; D is perhaps TRBD1 (5 bases). Trimming cost V 3 bases and J 4 bases, with 14 bases left between them. Germline assignment: CDR1 MNHEY and CDR2 SMNVEV (reference sequence). The CDR3 has 15 amino acids. The CDR3 loop is CASSLGRRGPDTQYF. In DNA form, the CDR3 reads TGTGCCAGCAGTTTGGGGCGAAGAGGCCCAGATACGCAGTATTTT.

The rearrangement links TRBV18 to TRBJ2-5; tentatively, D is TRBD2 (5 bases). CDR1 is KGHSH, CDR2 LQKENI, per germline. CDR3 length: 13 amino acids. Between the trimmed V and J ends, which lost 3 bases and 4 bases, there was a span of 9 bases. The CDR3 loop reads CASSPGLTETQYF. For the CDR3, the DNA is TGTGCCAGCTCACCCGGACTTACAGAGACCCAGTACTTC.

The chain has TRBV19 and TRBJ1-4, with a weak D call TRBD1 (5 bases). In germline, CDR1 is LNHDA, CDR2 SQIVND (reference sequence). The CDR3 has 17 amino acids. V shed 6 bases and J shed 0 bases, with 17 bases lying between them. DNA of the CDR3: TGTGCCAGTAGCAAGAGGACACCCTCCTCAACTAATGAAAAACTGTTTTTT. Protein product: CASSKRTPSSTNEKLFF.

This clone was seen only once. The chain employs TRBV7-3 and TRBJ2-3, with 7 bases identical to TRBD2. Germline lookup yields CDR1 SGHTA and CDR2 FQGTGA. The CDR3 covers 15 residues. V trimming: 5 bases; J trimming: 2 bases; junction bases outside the gene matches: 7. The CDR3 coding sequence is TGTGCCAGCAGCGTATACGGGGGGTTCACAGATACGCAGTATTTT. Protein sequence: CASSVYGGFTDTQYF.

The chain uses TRBV2 and TRBJ2-1, with 7 positions matching TRBD1. The V and J ends lost 0 bases and 15 bases, in that order; junction bases with no gene match: 5. CDR1 and CDR2 from the germline V gene are SNHLY and FYNNEI. The CDR3 has 12 residues. In nucleotides, the CDR3 is TGTGCCAGCAGTGAAGCAGACAGGGTGGGGTTCTTC. Protein sequence: CASSEADRVGFF.

This sequence joins TRBV6-1 and TRBJ1-1; maybe TRBD1 (5 bases). The CDR3 loop spans 14 amino acids. Trimming pared 1 base from V and 7 bases from J, leaving 13 bases between. CDR1 and CDR2 (germline): MNHNS, SASEGT. DNA for the CDR3: TGTGCCAGCAGTGAAGAGGGCAGGGTCGGTGAAGCTTTCTTT. Translating it yields CASSEEGRVGEAFF.

The chain couples TRBV6-6 to TRBJ2-5; a weak D match, TRBD2 (7 bases). CDR3 length: 16 amino acids. V lost 2 bases and J lost 1, with 14 bases in between. Germline V gene lookup returns CDR1 MNHNY and CDR2 SVGAGI (reference sequence). The CDR3 spells CASSYGRGGRQETQYF. CDR3 in DNA: TGTGCCAGCAGTTACGGGAGGGGGGGTCGCCAAGAGACCCAGTACTTC.

V and J are TRBV5-1 and TRBJ2-3; D remains ambiguous. The CDR3 has 11 residues. Trimming removed 7 bases from V and 4 bases from J, with 7 bases in between. Per the germline V gene, CDR1 is SGHRS and CDR2 is YFSETQ. The CDR3 DNA is TGCGCCAGCGTGGAAGCAGATACGCAGTATTTT. Translating it yields CASVEADTQYF.

The rearrangement uses TRBV12-3 or TRBV12-4 and TRBJ2-5, with D possibly being TRBD1 (5 bases). CDR3 length: 12 amino acids. Trimming removed 3 bases at V and 7 bases at J, with 9 bases between. In nucleotides, the CDR3 is TGTGCCAGCAGTTTCGCCACAGGGACCCAGTACTTC. It encodes CASSFATGTQYF.

The chain recombines TRBV19 with TRBJ1-1; D unresolved. The V gene lost 3 bases and the J gene lost 0 bases, with 5 bases spanning the gap. CDR1 LNHDA and CDR2 SQIVND come from the germline V gene (reference sequence). CDR3 length equals 13 residues. The CDR3 nucleotides are TGTGCCAGTAGTATGTCCATGAACACTGAAGCTTTCTTT. This translates into CASSMSMNTEAFF.

The chain combines TRBV24-1 with TRBJ2-1; 7 bases fit TRBD1. This CDR3 comprises 15 residues. Per the germline V gene, CDR1 is KGHDR and CDR2 is SFDVKD. The V gene end was trimmed by 5 bases and the J gene end by 5 bases; junction bases not matched to a gene: 8. CDR3 bases: TGTGCCACCAGTGGTACCGGGACAGCAGACAATGAGCAGTTCTTC. Protein sequence: CATSGTGTADNEQFF.

V usage is TRBV5-1 and J usage is TRBJ2-3; tentative D call: TRBD1 (5 bases). Trimming took 4 bases from V and 3 from J, leaving 15 bases between them. Germline-derived CDR1 and CDR2 are SGHRS and YFSETQ. The CDR3 extends over 15 amino acids. CDR3 sequence: CASSPNLQATDTQYF. In DNA, the CDR3 is TGCGCCAGCAGCCCGAATCTACAGGCGACAGATACGCAGTATTTT.

The chain links TRBV6-5 to TRBJ2-1; D not certain. Trimming removed 8 bases from V and 6 bases from J, with 11 bases in between. This CDR3 has 12 amino acids. In germline, CDR1 is MNHEY, CDR2 SVGAGI. The CDR3 spells CASWHRPNEQFF. Here the CDR3 DNA reads TGTGCCAGCTGGCACAGACCCAATGAGCAGTTCTTC.

This rearrangement joins TRBV18 to TRBJ1-2, with 12 bases fitting TRBD1. This CDR3 region has 15 residues. The trim removed 3 bases at V and 8 bases at J, leaving 7 bases unmatched. Germline lookup yields CDR1 KGHSH and CDR2 LQKENI. The CDR3 region is CASSPAGTGGVGYTF. For the CDR3, the DNA is TGTGCCAGCTCACCGGCCGGGACAGGGGGCGTCGGCTACACCTTC.

The gene calls are TRBV27 and TRBJ2-1; tentatively, D is TRBD1 (6 bases). CDR3 length equals 16 residues. Trimming cost V 6 bases and J 0 bases, with 15 bases left between them. Germline loops: CDR1 MNHEY, CDR2 SMNVEV (reference sequence). CDR3 sequence: CASSLGGASSYNEQFF. CDR3 DNA: TGTGCCAGCAGCTTAGGGGGAGCCAGCTCCTACAATGAGCAGTTCTTC.

This chain joins TRBV5-6 and TRBJ1-1; 7 bases fit TRBD1. V dropped 4 bases and J dropped 2; count of bases not matched to a gene: 8. The CDR3 covers 15 residues. Germline CDR1 is SGHDT and CDR2 is YYEEEE. CDR3 sequence: CASSPYRGRNTEAFF. The CDR3 DNA follows: TGTGCCAGCAGCCCCTACAGGGGACGAAACACTGAAGCTTTCTTT.

This rearrangement joins TRBV15 to TRBJ1-1; D gene ambiguous. Germline V gene data show CDR1 as LNHNV and CDR2 as YYDKDF (reference sequence). Trimming took 4 bases from V and 1 from J, leaving 13 bases between them. The CDR3 is 15 residues long. CDR3: CATSTPAQSNTEAFF. The DNA for the CDR3 is TGTGCCACCAGCACCCCAGCACAGTCGAACACTGAAGCTTTCTTT.

This chain uses TRBV3-1 (or the pseudogene TRBV3-2) with TRBJ1-2, with a weak D call TRBD1 (5 bases). In germline, CDR1 is LGHDT, CDR2 YNNKEL (reference sequence). This CDR3 comprises 15 residues. The germline V and J ends were trimmed by 4 bases and 5 bases, with 17 bases remaining between them. CDR3 loop: CASSLRDVGPYGYTF. CDR3 nucleotide sequence: TGTGCCAGCAGCCTCCGGGACGTTGGTCCTTATGGCTACACCTTC.

The chain is built from TRBV11-2 and TRBJ2-1; 8 nucleotides match TRBD1. V lost 5 bases and J lost 9; bases outside the gene matches: 6. Germline CDR1 and CDR2: SGHAT and FQNNGV. There are 13 residues in the CDR3. Here the CDR3 DNA reads TGTGCCAGCAGCCCGGACAGGGCAGTTGAGCAGTTCTTC. This gives the protein CASSPDRAVEQFF.

The chain couples TRBV7-2 to TRBJ1-1; D not resolved. The CDR3 sequence is 15 residues long. V lost 3 bases, J lost 0 bases, and 11 bases lay in between. Germline lookup yields CDR1 SGHTA and CDR2 FQGNSA. CDR3 region: CASSFRADMNTEAFF. CDR3 nucleotide sequence: TGTGCCAGCAGCTTTCGGGCAGACATGAACACTGAAGCTTTCTTT.

The V and J genes are TRBV5-1 and TRBJ1-1; maybe TRBD1 (6 bases). CDR3 size: 16 residues. In germline, CDR1 is SGHRS, CDR2 YFSETQ. The V gene lost 0 bases and the J gene lost 0 bases, with 12 bases spanning the gap. CDR3 region: CASSLVIGGMNTEAFF. In DNA form, the CDR3 reads TGCGCCAGCAGCTTGGTCATTGGGGGCATGAACACTGAAGCTTTCTTT.

This sequence joins TRBV11-2 and TRBJ2-2; D unclear. Trimming removed 2 bases at V and 7 bases at J, with 5 bases between. The CDR3 extends over 12 amino acids. Germline CDR1 reads SGHAT; CDR2 reads FQNNGV. This CDR3 is CASSLSSGELFF. CDR3 DNA: TGTGCCAGCAGCTTAAGTAGCGGGGAGCTGTTTTTT.

This sequence joins TRBV19 and TRBJ2-7, with TRBD1 identical over 7 bases. Germline CDR1 and CDR2: LNHDA and SQIVND (reference sequence). Losses at the gene ends were 5 bases for V and 0 bases for J; bases not matched to a gene: 7. CDR3 length: 15 amino acids. CDR3 DNA: TGTGCCAGTAGTCCGGCCGGACAGGCCTCCTACGAGCAGTACTTC. It encodes CASSPAGQASYEQYF.